Listed here are 32 T cell receptor beta chains from one sample, sequenced in a study of early stage breast cancer tumors. The data were produced by immunoSEQ multiplex PCR, yet TCRdb's version contains in-frame clones alone and is incomplete. Of roughly 56,000 clones detected, over 65% appear once; the ten largest clones hold 3.4%. The sequenced sample consisted of blood. The receptor source for this set is a person in their twenties or thirties with breast cancer.

The genes are TRBV10-3 and TRBJ2-1, with 13 bases that match TRBD2. Per the germline V gene, CDR1 is ENHRY and CDR2 is SYGVKD. This CDR3 has 17 residues. With V trimmed by 4 bases and J by 4 bases, 7 bases remained unmatched. Written as DNA, the CDR3 is TGTGCCATCAGTGCCCTTGAACTAGCGGGAGGGTACAATGAGCAGTTCTTC. Its translation is CAISALELAGGYNEQFF.

The rearrangement uses TRBV27 and TRBJ2-7; D is undetermined. The germline V gene has CDR1 MNHEY and CDR2 SMNVEV (reference sequence). Deletions cut 2 bases from V and 7 bases from J, with 18 bases between. The CDR3 spans 15 residues. CDR3 amino acids: CASSLRPNPLEEQYF. CDR3 nucleotides: TGTGCCAGCAGTTTAAGGCCAAATCCCCTGGAGGAGCAGTACTTC.

Only a few counts were recorded for this clone. The chain is built from TRBV10-3 and TRBJ2-7; D not resolved. Trimming removed 3 bases from V and 5 bases from J, with 8 bases in between. CDR3 size: 12 residues. Germline loops: CDR1 ENHRY, CDR2 SYGVKD. In DNA, the CDR3 is TGTGCCATCAGTGATACCTTCGACGAGCAGTACTTC. Translation gives CAISDTFDEQYF.

This chain connects TRBV30 to TRBJ2-5, with D perhaps assigned TRBD1 or TRBD2 (5 bases each). CDR1 is GTSNPN and CDR2 is SVGIG in the germline V gene (reference sequence). The CDR3 length is 13 residues. Between the trimmed V and J ends, which lost 0 bases and 4 bases, there was a span of 9 bases. In nucleotides, the CDR3 is TGTGCCTGGAGTGTATCGGGGCTAGAGACCCAGTACTTC. Translating gives CAWSVSGLETQYF.

This clone was counted once. The gene calls are TRBV19 and TRBJ1-4; D remains unclear. The CDR3 extends over 16 amino acids. Germline CDR1 is LNHDA and CDR2 is SQIVND (reference sequence). Trimming shortened V by 3 bases and J by 2 bases, and 13 bases separated the two germline ends. CDR3 bases: TGTGCCAGTAGTATCCGTGGGGTTTCCACTAATGAAAAACTGTTTTTT. Its protein product is CASSIRGVSTNEKLFF.

The J gene is TRBJ2-1, the V gene TRBV5-6; TRBD1 aligns across 8 bases. After removal of 4 bases from V and 4 bases from J, the junction contained 7 bases not matched to a gene. In germline, CDR1 is SGHDT, CDR2 YYEEEE. The CDR3 extends over 15 amino acids. CDR3 nucleotides: TGTGCCAGCAGCCCACTTCGGACAGGGTACAATGAGCAGTTCTTC. Translation: CASSPLRTGYNEQFF.

This chain links TRBV6-5 with TRBJ1-2; 9 bases map to TRBD1. The germline V gene encodes CDR1 MNHEY and CDR2 SVGAGI. The J segment lost 11 bases and the V segment lost 5 bases, leaving 15 bases of the junction unmatched. The CDR3 has 15 residues. CDR3 bases: TGTGCCAGCAGTCAGACATTAAGGACAGGGGCATTGTACACCTTC. Protein sequence: CASSQTLRTGALYTF.

V gene TRBV7-7 combines with J gene TRBJ2-5; 10 nucleotides line up with TRBD2. This CDR3 is 15 amino acids long. Germline CDR1 is SSHAT and CDR2 is FNYEAQ (reference sequence). J was trimmed by 4 bases and V by 4 bases; bases with no gene match: 6. The DNA of the CDR3 is TGTGCCAGCAGCTCTAGCGGGAGAGGGGGAGAGACCCAGTACTTC. This encodes CASSSSGRGGETQYF.

This chain joins TRBV6-4 and TRBJ2-5; D is perhaps TRBD1 (5 bases). There are 13 residues in the CDR3. CDR1 and CDR2 from the germline V gene are MRHNA and SNTAGT. V gave up 4 bases and J gave up 1 base, with 7 bases separating them. The CDR3 reads CASSADSQETQYF. The CDR3 DNA sequence: TGTGCCAGCAGTGCCGACAGCCAAGAGACCCAGTACTTC.

The V call is TRBV7-6, the J call TRBJ2-6; TRBD1 is a possible D gene (5 bases). V was shortened by 5 bases and J by 0 bases, with 11 bases between the two germline ends. Per the germline V gene, CDR1 is SGHVS and CDR2 is FNYEAQ. CDR3 length: 16 residues. CDR3 coding DNA: TGTGCCAGCAGCGAGACAGTACCCTCTGGGGCCAACGTCCTGACTTTC. Protein: CASSETVPSGANVLTF.

The chain uses TRBV21-1 and TRBJ2-3; the table's D call TRBD2 went unverified against the DNA. TRBV21-1 is a pseudogene segment. CDR3 length: 14 residues. As DNA, the CDR3 is TGTGCCAGCAGCATGGGACTAGCTACAGATACGCAGTATTTT. Protein sequence: CASSMGLATDTQYF.

The chain couples TRBV4-2 to TRBJ2-7; D gene ambiguous. In germline, CDR1 is LGHNA, CDR2 YNFKEQ. The CDR3 length is 13 residues. Trimming shortened V by 2 bases and J by 6 bases, and 11 bases separated the two germline ends. The CDR3 sequence: CASSQFRGGEQYF. Here the CDR3 DNA reads TGTGCCAGCAGCCAATTTAGAGGCGGCGAGCAGTACTTC.

This clone came up once. The chain carries TRBV7-8 and TRBJ1-1, with unresolved D. The CDR3 covers 15 residues. Germline loops: CDR1 SGHVS, CDR2 FQNEAQ. V lost 1 base and J lost 4, with 13 bases in between. The CDR3 sequence is CASSLVRSGPTEAFF. In nucleotides, the CDR3 is TGTGCCAGCAGCTTAGTTAGGTCCGGGCCCACTGAAGCTTTCTTT. The whole variable domain, filled in from reference TRBV7-8 and TRBJ1-1, reads GAGVSQSPRYKVAKRGQDVALRCDPISGHVSLFWYQQALGQGPEFLTYFQNEAQLDKSGLPSDRFFAERPEGSVSTLKIQRTQQEDSAVYLCASSLVRSGPTEAFFGQGTRLTVV.

The CDR3 region has the DNA TGCGCCAGCAGCTTGGAGGGGACTAGCGGGAGACCAGATACGCAGTATTTT. Amino acids: CASSLEGTSGRPDTQYF. The chain joins TRBV5-1 to TRBJ2-3; 14 nucleotides agree with TRBD2. The CDR3 length is 17 residues. V was clipped by 0 bases and J by 4 bases; unmatched bases: 4. Germline V gives CDR1 SGHRS, CDR2 YFSETQ. The variable domain in full, with the rest retrieved from reference TRBV5-1 and TRBJ2-3, is KAGVTQTPRYLIKTRGQQVTLSCSPISGHRSVSWYQQTPGQGLQFLFEYFSETQRNKGNFPGRFSGRQFSNSRSEMNVSTLELGDSALYLCASSLEGTSGRPDTQYFGPGTRLTVL.

J is TRBJ1-3 and V is TRBV7-9; a possible D gene is TRBD1 (6 bases). V lost 5 bases and J lost 4, with 15 bases in between. The CDR3 sequence is 15 residues long. CDR1 is SEHNR and CDR2 is FQNEAQ in the germline V gene (reference sequence). CDR3 protein: CASSMTGTFGNTIYF. The CDR3 region has the DNA TGTGCCAGCAGCATGACCGGGACATTCGGAAACACCATATATTTT.

V gene TRBV6-4 combines with J gene TRBJ2-3; 9 nucleotides align to TRBD2. The V segment lost 1 base and the J segment 4 bases; nucleotides outside the gene matches: 9. The CDR3 consists of 17 residues. Germline CDR1 is MRHNA and CDR2 is SNTAGT. CDR3 DNA sequence: TGTGCCAGCAGTGACTGGGGTAAGCGGGAGGCCGCAGATACGCAGTATTTT. Protein: CASSDWGKREAADTQYF.

This clone was found a few times. In DNA form, the CDR3 reads TGCAGCGGCTTAAGGGGGAGGACTGAAGCTTTCTTT. It is translated as CSGLRGRTEAFF. This chain links TRBV29-1 with TRBJ1-1, with D maybe TRBD1 (6 bases). V was clipped by 7 bases and J by 5 bases, with 14 bases between them. The CDR3 contains 12 residues. The V gene's germline CDR1 is SQVTM and CDR2 ANQGSEA.

V and J are TRBV5-1 and TRBJ2-2; 7 positions match TRBD1. The CDR3 extends over 17 amino acids. Trimming removed 2 bases from V and 4 bases from J; junction bases left unmatched: 11. Germline lookup yields CDR1 SGHRS and CDR2 YFSETQ. In nucleotides, the CDR3 is TGCGCCAGCAGCTTCAGGGCAGGGGGTGCCGGCACCGGGGAGCTGTTTTTT. Its translation is CASSFRAGGAGTGELFF.

V and J are TRBV18 and TRBJ1-2; D gene unclear. This CDR3 comprises 15 residues. Trimming shortened V by 6 bases and J by 8 bases, and 22 bases separated the two germline ends. Germline CDR1 and CDR2: KGHSH and LQKENI. The CDR3 spells CASSPGRTQIEGYTF. In nucleotides, the CDR3 is TGTGCCAGCTCCCCGGGGAGAACCCAAATAGAAGGCTACACCTTC.

The V gene is TRBV7-9, the J gene TRBJ2-7; no clear D. This CDR3 comprises 17 residues. Trimming left V 5 bases short and J 2 bases short, with 22 bases between. In germline, CDR1 is SEHNR, CDR2 FQNEAQ (reference sequence). CDR3 coding DNA: TGTGCCAGCAGCCCACCCCTCTGGCCCGCAATAACCTACGAGCAGTACTTC. It translates to CASSPPLWPAITYEQYF.

V gene TRBV2 combines with J gene TRBJ1-2; no reliable D call. The length of the CDR3 is 14 residues. V lost 6 bases, J lost 6 bases, and 17 bases lay in between. Germline-derived CDR1 and CDR2 are SNHLY and FYNNEI. The CDR3 spells CASRGSTSSHGYTF. CDR3 nucleotides: TGTGCCAGCAGAGGTAGTACGTCCTCTCATGGCTACACCTTC.

The chain links TRBV21-1 to TRBJ2-7; the table's D call TRBD1 went unverified against the DNA. TRBV21-1 is tagged as a pseudogene. This CDR3 has 11 amino acids. The CDR3 here is CASRQAYEQYF. CDR3 sequence (DNA): TGTGCCAGCAGACAGGCCTACGAGCAGTACTTC.

The genes are TRBV19 and TRBJ2-7; 9 nucleotides align to TRBD2. Germline V gene lookup returns CDR1 LNHDA and CDR2 SQIVND (reference sequence). V lost 8 bases and J lost 0; bases outside the gene matches: 5. The CDR3 extends over 14 amino acids. The chain's CDR3 is CASATSGSSYEQYF. In DNA form, the CDR3 reads TGTGCCAGTGCGACTAGCGGTAGCTCCTACGAGCAGTACTTC.

The V call is TRBV5-3, the J call TRBJ2-6, with 8 bases identical to TRBD1. TRBV5-3 falls under the ORF class, with uncertain function. This CDR3 has 19 amino acids. V was pared by 5 bases and J by 0 bases, with 13 bases of the junction left unmatched. As DNA, the CDR3 is TGTGCCAGAAGGTCGAGGGTGACAGGGGCGGGCTCTGGGGCCAACGTCCTGACTTTC. It translates to CARRSRVTGAGSGANVLTF.

The chain links TRBV7-2 to TRBJ2-7, with D uncertain. Trimming took 1 base from V and 3 from J, leaving 7 bases between them. CDR3 length: 13 amino acids. Looked up from germline, CDR1 is SGHTA and CDR2 is FQGNSA. The CDR3 here is CASSLGHYYEQYF. The CDR3 region has the DNA TGTGCCAGCAGCTTAGGACACTACTACGAGCAGTACTTC.

The chain employs TRBV6-7 and TRBJ1-2, with a possible D match to TRBD1 (6 bases). TRBV6-7 is filed as an ORF, its function uncertain. This CDR3 is built from 15 residues. V was clipped by 2 bases and J by 2 bases, with 12 bases between them. In nucleotides, the CDR3 is TGTGCCAGCAGTTACCGGCGGGACACCAACTATGGCTACACCTTC. This codes for CASSYRRDTNYGYTF.

The chain carries TRBV28 and TRBJ2-2; D is possibly TRBD1 or TRBD2 (5 bases each). Per the germline V gene, CDR1 is MDHEN and CDR2 is SYDVKM. The CDR3 loop spans 16 amino acids. With 3 bases removed from V and 0 bases from J, the gap between germline ends came to 11 bases. In DNA form, the CDR3 reads TGTGCCAGCAGTTTCACTAGGACATCGAACACCGGGGAGCTGTTTTTT. Its translation: CASSFTRTSNTGELFF.

This chain joins TRBV7-9 and TRBJ1-3; D may be TRBD1 (6 bases). Germline V gene lookup returns CDR1 SEHNR and CDR2 FQNEAQ (reference sequence). There are 17 residues in the CDR3. Deletions cut 3 bases from V and 0 bases from J, with 15 bases between. The CDR3 nucleotides are TGTGCCAGCAGCTTGAGGGGGAGACAGAGCTCTGGAAACACCATATATTTT. Translated, it gives CASSLRGRQSSGNTIYF.

V gene TRBV7-8 combines with J gene TRBJ2-3; 13 bases map to TRBD2. The length of the CDR3 is 17 residues. The V and J ends lost 4 bases and 2 bases, in that order; junction bases with no gene match: 6. In germline, CDR1 is SGHVS, CDR2 FQNEAQ. The CDR3 spells CASSSWTSGSDTDTQYF. The CDR3 DNA reads TGTGCCAGCAGCTCTTGGACTAGCGGGAGCGACACAGATACGCAGTATTTT.

The V call is TRBV27, the J call TRBJ1-1; possibly TRBD1 for D (6 bases). Germline V gives CDR1 MNHEY, CDR2 SMNVEV (reference sequence). CDR3 length: 15 residues. Trimming removed 9 bases at V and 4 bases at J, with 21 bases between. The CDR3 sequence: CASTAGGRGGTEAFF. CDR3 DNA sequence: TGTGCCAGTACGGCGGGGGGGCGCGGGGGCACTGAAGCTTTCTTT.

V gene TRBV19 combines with J gene TRBJ2-1; 12 bases match TRBD1. The CDR3 extends over 16 amino acids. Trimming cost V 5 bases and J 8 bases; bases outside gene matches: 10. The germline V gene has CDR1 LNHDA and CDR2 SQIVND (reference sequence). In nucleotides, the CDR3 is TGTGCCAGTAGTCCAAGGGGACAGGGGGCGCGATATGAGCAGTTCTTC. Protein sequence: CASSPRGQGARYEQFF.

This clone was counted a single time. The J gene is TRBJ1-3, the V gene TRBV23-1; no clear D. TRBV23-1 is identified as an open reading frame with a role that is uncertain. With 3 bases removed from V and 0 bases from J, the gap between germline ends came to 12 bases. This CDR3 is built from 16 residues. CDR3: CASSHPGPPSGNTIYF. Written as DNA, the CDR3 is TGCGCCAGCAGTCACCCCGGGCCCCCCTCTGGAAACACCATATATTTT.